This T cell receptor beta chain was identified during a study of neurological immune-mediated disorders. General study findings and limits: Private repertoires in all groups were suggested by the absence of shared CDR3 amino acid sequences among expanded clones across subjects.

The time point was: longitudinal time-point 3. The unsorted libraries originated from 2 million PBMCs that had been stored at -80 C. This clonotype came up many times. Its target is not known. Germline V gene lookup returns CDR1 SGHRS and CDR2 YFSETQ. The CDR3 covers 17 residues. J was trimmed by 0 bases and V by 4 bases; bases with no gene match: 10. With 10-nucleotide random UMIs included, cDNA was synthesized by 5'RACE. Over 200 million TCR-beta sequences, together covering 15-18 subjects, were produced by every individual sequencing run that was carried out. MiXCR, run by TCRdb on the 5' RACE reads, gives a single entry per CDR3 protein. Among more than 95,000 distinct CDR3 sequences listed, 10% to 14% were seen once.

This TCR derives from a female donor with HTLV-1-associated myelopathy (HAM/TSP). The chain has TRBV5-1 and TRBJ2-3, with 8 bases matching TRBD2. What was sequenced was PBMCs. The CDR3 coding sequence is TGCGCCAGCAGCAGGACAAGCGGGGGCGTAAGCACAGATACGCAGTATTTT. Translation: CASSRTSGGVSTDTQYF.